These 22 T cell receptor beta chains were all obtained from the same sample, sequenced in a study of T cells expressing NK-cell markers. From the 5' RACE reads, TCRdb lists one entry per CDR3 protein and no DNA. This table holds 250,000 to 300,000 distinct CDR3 sequences. The sequencing input was blood T cells: a sorted CD56 or NKG2C T cell subset, CD4+ or CD8+ T cells, or bulk PBMC T cells (not recorded which). The origin of the receptors is a woman aged 18 to 75 in good health.

The J gene is TRBJ1-4, the V gene TRBV28. The CDR3 runs to 17 residues. Germline V gives CDR1 MDHEN, CDR2 SYDVKM. The CDR3 is CASSPYTISQFSEELFF. The variable domain in full, completed from reference TRBV28 and TRBJ1-4, reads DVKVTQSSRYLVKRTGEKVFLECVQDMDHENMFWYRQDPGLGLRLIYFSYDVKMKEKGDIPEGYSVSREKKERFSLILESASTNQTSMYLCASSPYTISQFSEELFFGSGTQLSVL.

The gene calls are TRBV3-1 and TRBJ2-3; TCRdb picks TRBD1, but there is no DNA to check that call. Per the germline V gene, CDR1 is LGHDT and CDR2 is YNNKEL (reference sequence). The CDR3 contains 14 residues. CDR3 loop: CASSPWTGEDTQYF.

This chain links TRBV5-1 with TRBJ2-5; TCRdb proposes TRBD1, but this gene call is untestable without DNA. This CDR3 comprises 15 residues. Germline-derived CDR1 and CDR2 are SGHRS and YFSETQ. The CDR3 sequence: CASSPTGGTQETQYF.

CDR3: CASSLTSGGAGELFF. This rearrangement joins TRBV5-4 to TRBJ2-2; TCRdb calls TRBD2, which cannot be checked without DNA. The germline gives CDR1 SGHNT, CDR2 YYREEE (reference sequence). The CDR3 spans 15 residues.

This CDR3 is CSVGRGSTDTQYF. This chain uses TRBV20-1 with TRBJ2-3; the D call of TRBD1 rests on TCRdb alone, since no DNA is present to check it. Germline V gene data show CDR1 as DFQATT and CDR2 as SNEGSKA (reference sequence). The CDR3 is 13 amino acids.

This chain links TRBV4-3 with TRBJ2-1; TCRdb reports TRBD2, a call that lacks DNA to check it against. The CDR3 covers 15 residues. Germline V gives CDR1 LGHNA, CDR2 YSLEER. This CDR3 reads CASSQDERRDNEQFF.

The chain couples TRBV20-1 to TRBJ2-3; the TCRdb D gene call, TRBD1, has no DNA to confirm it. This CDR3 has 16 residues. Germline V CDR1 and CDR2: DFQATT, SNEGSKA (reference sequence). The CDR3 region is CSASTYGTGGWNTQYF.

This chain uses TRBV4-1 with TRBJ2-5; the TCRdb D gene call, TRBD1, has no DNA to confirm it. Germline V CDR1 and CDR2: MGHRA, YSYEKL. The CDR3 has 14 residues. The CDR3 sequence: CASSQAQGGETQYF.

The chain has TRBV5-4 and TRBJ2-1; checking the TCRdb D call of TRBD1 is not possible without DNA. Germline CDR1 is SGHNT and CDR2 is YYREEE (reference sequence). CDR3 size: 16 residues. The CDR3 sequence: CASSLGGQRAYNEQFF.

The CDR3: CASTGPSTPNTGELFF. The chain is built from TRBV2 and TRBJ2-2; there is no DNA to check the TCRdb D call of TRBD2. The CDR3 length is 16 residues. The germline V gene has CDR1 SNHLY and CDR2 FYNNEI. The full variable domain, completed using reference TRBV2 and TRBJ2-2, is EPEVTQTPSHQVTQMGQEVILRCVPISNHLYFYWYRQILGQKVEFLVSFYNNEISEKSEIFDDQFSVERPDGSNFTLKIRSTKLEDSAMYFCASTGPSTPNTGELFFGEGSRLTVL.

This chain links TRBV6-1 with TRBJ1-4; TCRdb outputs TRBD1, but without DNA this stays unchecked. The CDR3 covers 14 residues. The V gene's germline CDR1 is MNHNS and CDR2 SASEGT. CDR3 sequence: CASSTIIQGEKLFF.

The V call is TRBV10-3, the J call TRBJ2-1; TCRdb's assignment of TRBD2 cannot be checked, as there is no DNA. Germline values: CDR1 ENHRY, CDR2 SYGVKD. The CDR3 sequence is 15 residues long. CDR3 protein: CAISESGAVPNEQFF.

The genes are TRBV27 and TRBJ2-1; TCRdb's assignment of TRBD1 cannot be checked, as there is no DNA. CDR1 MNHEY and CDR2 SMNVEV come from the germline V gene (reference sequence). The CDR3 runs 17 residues. CDR3 sequence reads: CASSLRTGGSSYNEQFF.

This chain links TRBV4-3 with TRBJ2-4. The CDR3 totals 11 residues. CDR1 and CDR2 from the germline V gene are LGHNA and YSLEER. The CDR3 spells CASTDGNIQYF.

The CDR3 loop reads CASRDGARKMYEQYF. This rearrangement joins TRBV28 to TRBJ2-7. The CDR3 consists of 15 residues. Germline V gene lookup returns CDR1 MDHEN and CDR2 SYDVKM.

The CDR3 sequence is CASSPTGGGNIQYF. The V call is TRBV5-1, the J call TRBJ2-4; checking the TCRdb D call of TRBD1 is not possible without DNA. CDR3 length: 14 amino acids. Germline assignment: CDR1 SGHRS and CDR2 YFSETQ.

The gene calls are TRBV4-2 and TRBJ2-1. CDR3 length: 14 residues. Germline lookup yields CDR1 LGHNA and CDR2 YNFKEQ. The CDR3 here is CASSRTADYNEQFF.

The chain couples TRBV20-1 to TRBJ2-2; TCRdb proposes TRBD2, but this gene call is untestable without DNA. Germline-derived CDR1 and CDR2 are DFQATT and SNEGSKA (reference sequence). The CDR3 runs to 14 residues. CDR3 residues: CSARASSGAGELFF.

V and J are TRBV4-2 and TRBJ2-3. Germline assignment: CDR1 LGHNA and CDR2 YNFKEQ. This CDR3 region has 12 residues. The CDR3 loop reads CASSQGVYTQYF.

Here the CDR3 reads CASSELRIPYGYTF. The chain is built from TRBV6-1 and TRBJ1-2. This CDR3 spans 14 amino acids. Germline CDR1 reads MNHNS; CDR2 reads SASEGT.

The chain is built from TRBV29-1 and TRBJ2-1; lacking DNA, the TRBD2 call made by TCRdb goes unchecked. The CDR3 length is 13 residues. Germline V gene data show CDR1 as SQVTM and CDR2 as ANQGSEA. The CDR3 reads CSVRTSGRDEQFF.

V and J are TRBV25-1 and TRBJ1-3. The CDR3 totals 14 residues. Germline lookup yields CDR1 MGHDK and CDR2 SYGVNS. The CDR3 loop reads CASGGGWGGNTIYF.